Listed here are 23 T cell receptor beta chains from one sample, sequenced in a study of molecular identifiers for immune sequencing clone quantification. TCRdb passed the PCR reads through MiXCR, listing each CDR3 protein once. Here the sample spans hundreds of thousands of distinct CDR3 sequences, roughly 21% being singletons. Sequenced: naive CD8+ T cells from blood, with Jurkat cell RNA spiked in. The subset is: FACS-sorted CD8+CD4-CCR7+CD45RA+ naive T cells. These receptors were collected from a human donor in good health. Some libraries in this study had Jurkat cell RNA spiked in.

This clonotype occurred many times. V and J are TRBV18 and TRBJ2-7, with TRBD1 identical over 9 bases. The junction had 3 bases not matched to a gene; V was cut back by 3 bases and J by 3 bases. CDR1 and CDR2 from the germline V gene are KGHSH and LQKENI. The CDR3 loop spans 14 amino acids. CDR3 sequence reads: CASSPAGQGYEQYF. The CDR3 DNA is TGTGCCAGCTCACCCGCGGGACAGGGCTACGAGCAGTACTTC.

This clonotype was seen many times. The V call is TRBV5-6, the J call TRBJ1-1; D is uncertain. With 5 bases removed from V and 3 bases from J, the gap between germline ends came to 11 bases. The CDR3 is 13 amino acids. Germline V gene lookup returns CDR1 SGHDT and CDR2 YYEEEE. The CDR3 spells CASSLSGDTEAFF. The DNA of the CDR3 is TGTGCCAGCAGTTTATCTGGGGACACTGAAGCTTTCTTT. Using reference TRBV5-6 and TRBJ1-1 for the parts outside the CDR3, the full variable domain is DAGVTQSPTHLIKTRGQQVTLRCSPKSGHDTVSWYQQALGQGPQFIFQYYEEEERQRGNFPDRFSGHQFPNYSSELNVNALLLGDSALYLCASSLSGDTEAFFGQGTRLTVV.

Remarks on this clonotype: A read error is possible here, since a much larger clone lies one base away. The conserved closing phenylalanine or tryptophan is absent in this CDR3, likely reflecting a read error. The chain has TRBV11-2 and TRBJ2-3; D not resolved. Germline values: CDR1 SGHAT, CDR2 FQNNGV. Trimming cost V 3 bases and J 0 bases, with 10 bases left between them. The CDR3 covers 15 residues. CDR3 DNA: TGTGCCAGCAGCTTTCGGAGTTTCAGCACAGATACGCAGTATCTT. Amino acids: CASSFRSFSTDTQYL.

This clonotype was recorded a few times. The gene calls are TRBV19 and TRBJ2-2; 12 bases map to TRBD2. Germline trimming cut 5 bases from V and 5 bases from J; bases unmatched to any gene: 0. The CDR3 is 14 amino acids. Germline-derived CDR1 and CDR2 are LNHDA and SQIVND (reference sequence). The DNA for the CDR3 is TGTGCCAGTAGTGGGACTAGCGGGACCGGGGAGCTGTTTTTT. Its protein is CASSGTSGTGELFF.

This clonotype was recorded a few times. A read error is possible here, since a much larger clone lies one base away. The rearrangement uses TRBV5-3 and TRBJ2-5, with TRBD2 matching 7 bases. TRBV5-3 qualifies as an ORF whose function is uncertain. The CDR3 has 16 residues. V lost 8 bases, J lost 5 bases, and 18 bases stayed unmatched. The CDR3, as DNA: TGTGCCAGCAGCCCGGGAGGAAGGGTTATCAGGGAGACCCAGTACTTC. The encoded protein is CASSPGGRVIRETQYF.

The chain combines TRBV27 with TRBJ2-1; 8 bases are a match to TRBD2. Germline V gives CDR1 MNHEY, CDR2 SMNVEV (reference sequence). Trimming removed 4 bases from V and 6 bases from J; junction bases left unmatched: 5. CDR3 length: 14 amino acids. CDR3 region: CASSSGLGGNEQFF. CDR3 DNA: TGTGCCAGCAGTTCGGGACTAGGGGGCAATGAGCAGTTCTTC.

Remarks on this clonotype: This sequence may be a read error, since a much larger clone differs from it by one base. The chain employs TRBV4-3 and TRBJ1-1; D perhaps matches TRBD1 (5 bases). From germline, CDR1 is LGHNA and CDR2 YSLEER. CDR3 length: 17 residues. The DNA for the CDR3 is TGCGCCAGCAGCCAAGATCGGGGGGTGGGCATGAACACTGAAGCTCTCTTT. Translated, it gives CASSQDRGVGMNTEALF.

The CDR3 coding sequence is TGTGCCAGCAGCTTATTTCCGAGGAACACCGGGGAGCTGTTTTTT. This encodes CASSLFPRNTGELFF. The V call is TRBV7-9, the J call TRBJ2-2; D is unresolved. This CDR3 has 15 amino acids. Germline-derived CDR1 and CDR2 are SEHNR and FQNEAQ (reference sequence). The V gene lost 2 bases and the J gene lost 1 base, with 8 bases spanning the gap.

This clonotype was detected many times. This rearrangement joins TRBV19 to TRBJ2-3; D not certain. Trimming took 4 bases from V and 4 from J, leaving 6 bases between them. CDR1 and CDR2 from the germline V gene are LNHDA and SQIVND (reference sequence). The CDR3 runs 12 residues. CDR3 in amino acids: CASSTNSDTQYF. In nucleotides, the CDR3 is TGTGCCAGTAGTACGAATTCAGATACGCAGTATTTT.

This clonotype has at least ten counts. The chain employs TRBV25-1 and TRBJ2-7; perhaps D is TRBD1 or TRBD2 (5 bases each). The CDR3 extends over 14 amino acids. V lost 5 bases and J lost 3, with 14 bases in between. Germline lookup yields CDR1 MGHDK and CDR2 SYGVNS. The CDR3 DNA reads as TGTGCCAGCAGTCTGGGACCGAGAGGCTACGAGCAGTACTTC. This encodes CASSLGPRGYEQYF.

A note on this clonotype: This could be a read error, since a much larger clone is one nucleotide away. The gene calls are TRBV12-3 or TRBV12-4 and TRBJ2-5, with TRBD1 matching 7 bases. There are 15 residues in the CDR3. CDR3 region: CASSLLGQPQEAQYF. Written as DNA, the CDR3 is TGTGCCAGCAGCTTATTGGGACAGCCACAAGAGGCCCAGTACTTC.

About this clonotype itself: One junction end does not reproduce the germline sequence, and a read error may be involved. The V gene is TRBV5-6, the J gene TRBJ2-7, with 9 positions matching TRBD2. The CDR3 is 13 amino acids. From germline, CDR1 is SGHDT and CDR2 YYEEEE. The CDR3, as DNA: TGTGCCGGCAGCTCTAGCGGGGCCTACGAGCAGTACTTC. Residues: CAGSSSGAYEQYF.

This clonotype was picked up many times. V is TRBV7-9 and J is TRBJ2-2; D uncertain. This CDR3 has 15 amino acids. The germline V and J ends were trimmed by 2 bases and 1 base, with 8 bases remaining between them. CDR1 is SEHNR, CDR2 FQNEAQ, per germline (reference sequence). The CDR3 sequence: CASSLLEKNTGELFF. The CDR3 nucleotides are TGTGCCAGCAGCTTATTGGAGAAGAACACCGGGGAGCTGTTTTTT.

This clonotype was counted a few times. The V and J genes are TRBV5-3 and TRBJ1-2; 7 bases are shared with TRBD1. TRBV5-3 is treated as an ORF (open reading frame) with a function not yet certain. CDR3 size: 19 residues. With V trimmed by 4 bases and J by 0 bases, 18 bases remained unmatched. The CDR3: CARSRTGVCHQKPNYGYTF. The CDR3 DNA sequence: TGTGCCAGAAGCCGAACAGGGGTTTGTCACCAGAAGCCTAACTATGGCTACACCTTC.

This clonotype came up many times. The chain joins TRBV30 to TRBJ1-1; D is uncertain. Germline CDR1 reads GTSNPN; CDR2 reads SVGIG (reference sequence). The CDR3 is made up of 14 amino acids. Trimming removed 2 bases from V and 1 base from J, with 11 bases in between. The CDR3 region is CAWSLAGGNTEAFF. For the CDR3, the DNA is TGTGCCTGGAGTCTCGCAGGCGGGAACACTGAAGCTTTCTTT.

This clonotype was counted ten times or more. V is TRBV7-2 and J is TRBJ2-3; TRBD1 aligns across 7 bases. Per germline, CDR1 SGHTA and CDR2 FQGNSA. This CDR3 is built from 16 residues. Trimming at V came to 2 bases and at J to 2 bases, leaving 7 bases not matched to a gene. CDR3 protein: CASSLPPGQLTDTQYF. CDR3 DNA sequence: TGTGCCAGCAGCTTACCGCCGGGACAGCTCACAGATACGCAGTATTTT.

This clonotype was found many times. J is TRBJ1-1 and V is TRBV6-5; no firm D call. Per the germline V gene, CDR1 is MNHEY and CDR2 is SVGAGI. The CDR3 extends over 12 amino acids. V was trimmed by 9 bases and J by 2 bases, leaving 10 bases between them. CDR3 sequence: CARVPTNTEAFF. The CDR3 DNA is TGTGCCAGAGTTCCAACTAACACTGAAGCTTTCTTT.

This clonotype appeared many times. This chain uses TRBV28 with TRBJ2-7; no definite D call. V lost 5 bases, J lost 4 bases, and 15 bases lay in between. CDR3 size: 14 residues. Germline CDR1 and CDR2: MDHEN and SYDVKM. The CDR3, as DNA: TGTGCCAGCAGTCTCCGGACGGAAACGTACGAGCAGTACTTC. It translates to CASSLRTETYEQYF.

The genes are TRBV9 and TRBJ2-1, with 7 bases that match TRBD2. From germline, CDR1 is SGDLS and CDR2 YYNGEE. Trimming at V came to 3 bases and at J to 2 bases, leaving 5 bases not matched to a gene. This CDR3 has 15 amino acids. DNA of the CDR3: TGTGCCAGCAGCGAAGCGGGATTAACCTACAATGAGCAGTTCTTC. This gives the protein CASSEAGLTYNEQFF.

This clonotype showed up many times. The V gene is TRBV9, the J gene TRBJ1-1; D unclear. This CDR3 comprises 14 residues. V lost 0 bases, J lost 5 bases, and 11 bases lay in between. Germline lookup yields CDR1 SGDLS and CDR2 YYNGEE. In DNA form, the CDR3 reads TGTGCCAGCAGCGTAGATACGGTAGGGACTGAAGCTTTCTTT. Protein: CASSVDTVGTEAFF. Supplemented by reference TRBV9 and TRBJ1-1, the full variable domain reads DSGVTQTPKHLITATGQRVTLRCSPRSGDLSVYWYQQSLDQGLQFLIQYYNGEERAKGNILERFSAQQFPDLHSELNLSSLELGDSALYFCASSVDTVGTEAFFGQGTRLTVV.

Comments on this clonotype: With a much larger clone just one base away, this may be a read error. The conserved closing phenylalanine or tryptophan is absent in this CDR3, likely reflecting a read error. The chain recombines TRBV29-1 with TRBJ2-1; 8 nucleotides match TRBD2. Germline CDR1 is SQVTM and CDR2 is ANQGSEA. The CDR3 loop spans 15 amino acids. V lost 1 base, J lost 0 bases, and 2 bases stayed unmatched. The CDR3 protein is CSVEVRGASYNEQFL. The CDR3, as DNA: TGCAGCGTTGAAGTGCGGGGGGCCTCCTACAATGAGCAGTTCCTC.

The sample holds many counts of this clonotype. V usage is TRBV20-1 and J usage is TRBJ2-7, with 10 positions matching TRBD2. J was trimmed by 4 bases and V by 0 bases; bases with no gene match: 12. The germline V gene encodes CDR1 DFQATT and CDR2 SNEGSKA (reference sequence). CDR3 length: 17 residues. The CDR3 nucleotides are TGCAGTGCTAGAGATAGCCGGTCTAGCGGGAGAGTATACGAGCAGTACTTC. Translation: CSARDSRSSGRVYEQYF.

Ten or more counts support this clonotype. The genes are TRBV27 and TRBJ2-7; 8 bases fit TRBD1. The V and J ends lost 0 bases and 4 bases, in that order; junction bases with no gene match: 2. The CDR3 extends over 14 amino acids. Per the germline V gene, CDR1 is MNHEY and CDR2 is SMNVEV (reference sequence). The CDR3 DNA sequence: TGTGCCAGCAGTTTATCGCGGACAGGGTACGAGCAGTACTTC. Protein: CASSLSRTGYEQYF.